These 18 T cell receptor beta chains originate from one sample sequenced in a study of T-cell reconstitution after alpha-beta-depleted transplantation in children. The TCRbeta library incorporated unique molecular identifiers. Each CDR3 protein gets one entry after TCRdb re-called the PCR reads with MiXCR. Counted here are around 700,000 distinct CDR3 sequences, 10% to 15% occurring once; the ten biggest clones make up 0.79%. The sequences come from PBMCs, collected before TCRalphabeta/CD19-depleted stem cell transplant. The receptors come from a girl aged 2-15 years with congenital amegakaryocytic thrombocytopenia, due to receive a stem cell transplant.

This clonotype was counted at least ten times. The rearrangement joins TRBV5-1 to TRBJ2-7, with D perhaps matching TRBD2 (6 bases). There are 12 residues in the CDR3. Trimming took 1 base from V and 7 from J, leaving 9 bases between them. The germline V gene has CDR1 SGHRS and CDR2 YFSETQ. DNA of the CDR3: TGCGCCAGCAGCTTGTGGGGGAGGGAGCAGTACTTC. It specifies CASSLWGREQYF.

This clonotype was detected many times. The V call is TRBV3-1, the J call TRBJ2-7; D is undetermined. Between the trimmed V and J ends, which lost 1 base and 0 bases, there was a span of 16 bases. Germline V lookup: CDR1 LGHDT, CDR2 YNNKEL (reference sequence). The CDR3 has 17 residues. CDR3 DNA: TGTGCCAGCAGCCAAGGGTTTTCAAGGAGTCCCTCCTACGAGCAGTACTTC. This sequence encodes CASSQGFSRSPSYEQYF.

The V and J genes are TRBV3-1 and TRBJ2-1; TRBD2 matches at 9 bases. V lost 7 bases, J lost 7 bases, and 11 bases stayed unmatched. Per the germline V gene, CDR1 is LGHDT and CDR2 is YNNKEL (reference sequence). The CDR3 has 15 residues. The CDR3: CASTLRAGGINEQFF. The CDR3 DNA follows: TGTGCCAGCACCCTGCGAGCGGGAGGAATAAATGAGCAGTTCTTC.

This clonotype has ten or more counts. CDR3 nucleotides: TGCAGCCAGCAAGCTCCGGGACTAGGAGGTGGTGAGCAGTTCTTC. Encoded protein: CSQQAPGLGGGEQFF. The chain is built from TRBV20-1 and TRBJ2-1; TRBD2 agrees at 8 bases. This CDR3 spans 15 amino acids. Per germline, CDR1 DFQATT and CDR2 SNEGSKA (reference sequence).

This clonotype came up many times. This sequence joins TRBV5-6 and TRBJ2-1; 7 bases are a match to TRBD2. The CDR3 is 17 residues long. Germline loops: CDR1 SGHDT, CDR2 YYEEEE. V trimming: 1 base; J trimming: 4 bases; junction bases outside the gene matches: 11. The chain's CDR3 is CASSLIRWDYGYNEQFF. The CDR3 nucleotides are TGTGCCAGCAGCTTGATCAGATGGGACTACGGTTACAATGAGCAGTTCTTC.

In this sample, this clonotype turned up many times. In DNA form, the CDR3 reads TGCAGTGCAAGACGACGGAACAATGAGCAGTTCTTC. Protein sequence: CSARRRNNEQFF. This rearrangement joins TRBV20-1 to TRBJ2-1; D gene ambiguous. Germline-derived CDR1 and CDR2 are DFQATT and SNEGSKA (reference sequence). V was trimmed by 6 bases and J by 5 bases, leaving 11 bases between them. The CDR3 runs to 12 residues.

The V gene is TRBV29-1, the J gene TRBJ2-3, with 14 bases aligning to TRBD2. Germline CDR1 SQVTM, CDR2 ANQGSEA. The length of the CDR3 is 17 residues. Trimming at V came to 3 bases and at J to 1 base, leaving 6 bases not matched to a gene. CDR3 region: CSVDGTSGSFGTDTQYF. The CDR3 DNA reads as TGCAGCGTTGACGGGACTAGCGGGAGTTTTGGCACAGATACGCAGTATTTT.

V and J are TRBV27 and TRBJ1-5; D is unresolved. Trimming left V 0 bases short and J 7 bases short, with 7 bases between. This CDR3 spans 13 amino acids. CDR1 and CDR2 (germline): MNHEY, SMNVEV (reference sequence). The CDR3 here is CASSLSQLQPQHF. In nucleotides, the CDR3 is TGTGCCAGCAGTTTATCCCAACTCCAGCCCCAGCATTTT.

In this sample, this clonotype turned up a few times. The chain has TRBV11-3 and TRBJ2-3; 8 bases align to TRBD2. V was pared by 1 base and J by 4 bases, with 4 bases of the junction left unmatched. CDR3 length: 15 amino acids. From germline, CDR1 is SGHNT and CDR2 YENEEA. The CDR3 coding sequence is TGTGCCAGCAGCTTAGGGAAGACTAGCGCAGATACGCAGTATTTT. As protein: CASSLGKTSADTQYF.

The chain uses TRBV5-1 and TRBJ2-3; TRBD1 aligns across 8 bases. CDR1 is SGHRS, CDR2 YFSETQ, per germline. The CDR3 length is 15 residues. After removal of 3 bases from V and 4 bases from J, the junction contained 7 bases not matched to a gene. The CDR3 spells CASSWGRGRSDTQYF. The CDR3 bases are TGCGCCAGCAGCTGGGGCAGGGGGCGCTCAGATACGCAGTATTTT.

The genes are TRBV3-1 and TRBJ2-7; TRBD2 aligns across 14 bases. The CDR3 totals 15 residues. V lost 3 bases to trimming and J lost 6 bases; unmatched junction nucleotides: 4. Germline CDR1 LGHDT, CDR2 YNNKEL (reference sequence). The CDR3 loop is CASSQGTSGSTEQYF. The CDR3 DNA sequence: TGTGCCAGCAGCCAGGGGACTAGCGGGAGTACCGAGCAGTACTTC.

This clonotype was detected many times. The rearrangement links TRBV11-2 to TRBJ1-4; possible D gene TRBD1, 5 bases. Trimming left V 4 bases short and J 3 bases short, with 15 bases between. The CDR3 length is 16 residues. CDR1 is SGHAT, CDR2 FQNNGV, per germline. The CDR3 DNA is TGTGCCAGCAGCTCCCTTTTCAGGGACCCTAATGAAAAACTGTTTTTT. This codes for CASSSLFRDPNEKLFF. Supplemented by reference TRBV11-2 and TRBJ1-4, the full variable domain reads EAGVAQSPRYKIIEKRQSVAFWCNPISGHATLYWYQQILGQGPKLLIQFQNNGVVDDSQLPKDRFSAERLKGVDSTLKIQPAKLEDSAVYLCASSSLFRDPNEKLFFGSGTQLSVL.

This clonotype was picked up a small number of times. The CDR3 bases are TGTGCCAGCAGCCCAGGACAGGGGACGACTAATGAAAAACTGTTTTTT. It encodes CASSPGQGTTNEKLFF. The chain joins TRBV9 to TRBJ1-4; 9 nucleotides match TRBD1. The germline gives CDR1 SGDLS, CDR2 YYNGEE. This CDR3 contains 16 residues. The V gene end was trimmed by 4 bases and the J gene end by 2 bases; junction bases not matched to a gene: 6.

This chain joins TRBV6-1 and TRBJ1-5; 7 bases are a match to TRBD1. The CDR3 runs 16 residues. Germline loops: CDR1 MNHNS, CDR2 SASEGT. The J segment lost 7 bases and the V segment lost 5 bases, leaving 14 bases of the junction unmatched. CDR3 DNA sequence: TGTGCCAGCAGTCTGGAAGGGGGCTCCGGGGACCAGCCCCAGCATTTT. This translates into CASSLEGGSGDQPQHF.

This clonotype was found a few times. The J gene is TRBJ2-2, the V gene TRBV10-3, with D perhaps matching TRBD2 (6 bases). The CDR3 runs to 15 residues. The germline CDR1 and CDR2 sequences are ENHRY and SYGVKD. With 3 bases removed from V and 2 bases from J, the gap between germline ends came to 10 bases. The CDR3 here is CAISDAGLNTGELFF. CDR3 nucleotide sequence: TGTGCCATCAGTGACGCGGGACTTAACACCGGGGAGCTGTTTTTT.

The V and J genes are TRBV29-1 and TRBJ1-1; 7 nucleotides agree with TRBD1. Germline-derived CDR1 and CDR2 are SQVTM and ANQGSEA. The CDR3 consists of 14 residues. J gave up 2 bases and V 4 bases, and 7 bases lay outside the gene matches. CDR3 bases: TGCAGCGTTGTTTCGAGGGGGCGCAACACTGAAGCTTTCTTT. Protein product: CSVVSRGRNTEAFF.

The table lists this clonotype with many counts. The chain has TRBV7-9 and TRBJ2-5; the match to TRBD2 covers 11 bases. CDR3 length: 14 residues. Germline values: CDR1 SEHNR, CDR2 FQNEAQ (reference sequence). V lost 2 bases and J lost 4; bases outside the gene matches: 0. CDR3 DNA: TGTGCCAGCAGCTTACTAGCGGGAGGAGAGACCCAGTACTTC. The encoded protein is CASSLLAGGETQYF. The full variable domain, rest sourced from reference TRBV7-9 and TRBJ2-5, is DTGVSQNPRHKITKRGQNVTFRCDPISEHNRLYWYRQTLGQGPEFLTYFQNEAQLEKSRLLSDRFSAERPKGSFSTLEIQRTEQGDSAMYLCASSLLAGGETQYFGPGTRLLVL.

This clonotype was seen repeatedly, ten times or more. The chain uses TRBV5-1 and TRBJ2-7; TRBD1 aligns across 7 bases. The V and J ends lost 2 bases and 5 bases, in that order; junction bases with no gene match: 7. Germline-derived CDR1 and CDR2 are SGHRS and YFSETQ. The CDR3 sequence is 14 residues long. CDR3 coding DNA: TGCGCCAGCAGCTTAGAAGCGACAGGGCACGAGCAGTACTTC. It translates to CASSLEATGHEQYF.